This entry lists 9 T cell receptor beta chains sequenced from one sample in a study of T cell responses to AZD1222 COVID-19 vaccine. Some clones are missing from TCRdb's copy, which holds only in-frame ones; the method was immunoSEQ multiplex PCR. The table has more than 150,000 clones, 85% to 90% seen once; the top ten hold roughly a quarter. The specimen was peripheral blood, collected 28 days after the second AZD1222 dose. The receptor set was obtained from an adult who received the AZD1222 COVID-19 vaccine.

The chain couples TRBV2 to TRBJ2-7, with 7 bases matching TRBD2. Trimming cost V 7 bases and J 0 bases; bases outside gene matches: 9. The CDR3 has 15 amino acids. CDR1 is SNHLY, CDR2 FYNNEI, per germline. The CDR3 DNA follows: TGTGCCAGCACCCCGCGGGGGACTCTCTCCTACGAGCAGTACTTC. Protein sequence: CASTPRGTLSYEQYF.

Notes on this clone: Other nucleotide sequences in the sample specify the same CDR3. This rearrangement joins TRBV5-1 to TRBJ1-1; D is uncertain. The CDR3 has 13 residues. V lost 0 bases and J lost 1, with 4 bases in between. Germline V gene data show CDR1 as SGHRS and CDR2 as YFSETQ. The CDR3 DNA reads TGCGCCAGCAGCTTGGAGGAGAACACTGAAGCTTTCTTT. It specifies CASSLEENTEAFF. Drawing the rest from reference TRBV5-1 and TRBJ1-1, the complete variable domain is KAGVTQTPRYLIKTRGQQVTLSCSPISGHRSVSWYQQTPGQGLQFLFEYFSETQRNKGNFPGRFSGRQFSNSRSEMNVSTLELGDSALYLCASSLEENTEAFFGQGTRLTVV.

The chain carries TRBV27 and TRBJ1-5; D may be TRBD1 (5 bases). With 9 bases removed from V and 2 bases from J, the gap between germline ends came to 14 bases. The germline V gene encodes CDR1 MNHEY and CDR2 SMNVEV (reference sequence). The CDR3 spans 14 residues. The CDR3 nucleotides are TGTGCCAGTTCTAGGGGACGAGGCAATCAGCCCCAGCATTTT. This encodes CASSRGRGNQPQHF.

This chain joins TRBV12-3 or TRBV12-4 and TRBJ1-2, with D maybe TRBD1 (5 bases). The CDR3 loop spans 13 amino acids. V lost 1 base and J 7 bases, leaving 10 bases between the germline ends. This CDR3 reads CASSLGGLGGYTF. In DNA, the CDR3 is TGTGCCAGCAGTTTAGGGGGACTAGGTGGCTACACCTTC.

This clone was observed once. The gene calls are TRBV6-2 or TRBV6-3 and TRBJ2-2; TRBD2 agrees at 14 bases. The CDR3 runs to 15 residues. Germline V lookup: CDR1 MNHEY, CDR2 SVGEGT. J was trimmed by 8 bases and V by 5 bases; bases with no gene match: 4. This chain's CDR3 is CASSPGLAGVGELFF. Written as DNA, the CDR3 is TGTGCCAGCAGTCCGGGACTAGCGGGAGTTGGGGAGCTGTTTTTT.

The V gene is TRBV7-9, the J gene TRBJ1-1; 7 positions match TRBD1. Germline trimming cut 4 bases from V and 5 bases from J; bases unmatched to any gene: 4. Germline CDR1 and CDR2: SEHNR and FQNEAQ (reference sequence). This CDR3 is built from 13 residues. CDR3 DNA: TGTGCCAGCAGCTACGACAGGGTGACTGAAGCTTTCTTT. It yields the protein CASSYDRVTEAFF.

CDR3 sequence reads: CASSIKGTYGGQPQHF. As DNA, the CDR3 is TGTGCCAGTAGTATAAAGGGGACCTATGGGGGTCAGCCCCAGCATTTT. This chain joins TRBV19 and TRBJ1-5; tentative D call: TRBD1 (5 bases). This CDR3 spans 16 amino acids. The germline V gene has CDR1 LNHDA and CDR2 SQIVND (reference sequence). Deletions cut 2 bases from V and 6 bases from J, with 17 bases between.

The chain couples TRBV28 to TRBJ2-1; D gene uncertain. Per germline, CDR1 MDHEN and CDR2 SYDVKM. With 2 bases removed from V and 4 bases from J, the gap between germline ends came to 3 bases. CDR3 length equals 12 residues. CDR3 sequence reads: CASSLQYNEQFF. CDR3 bases: TGTGCCAGCAGTTTACAGTACAATGAGCAGTTCTTC. Full variable domain (rest looked up from reference TRBV28 and TRBJ2-1): DVKVTQSSRYLVKRTGEKVFLECVQDMDHENMFWYRQDPGLGLRLIYFSYDVKMKEKGDIPEGYSVSREKKERFSLILESASTNQTSMYLCASSLQYNEQFFGPGTRLTVL.

V and J are TRBV18 and TRBJ1-1, with 8 positions matching TRBD1. This CDR3 contains 14 residues. Germline loops: CDR1 KGHSH, CDR2 LQKENI. Unmatched junction bases numbered 3, after V lost 5 bases and J lost 1 base. CDR3 nucleotides: TGTGCCAGCTCAAATCAGGGGGCGAACACTGAAGCTTTCTTT. Protein: CASSNQGANTEAFF.